The TCR beta chain under discussion was sequenced for a study of T cells after posttransplantation cyclophosphamide. Findings and caveats of the study: Tissue-infiltrating T cells from skin or gut overlapped little with blood T cells. Donor-recipient repertoire similarity was low at 1-2 months, rising over year one. After PTCy, TRB diversity resembled that of CNI/methotrexate controls.

Peripheral blood was collected from the related graft donor on the marrow donation day. Libraries were prepared by immunoSEQ multiplex PCR; TCRdb keeps only in-frame clonotypes and omits some of them. This sample has 20,000 to 30,000 clones and no singletons, with approximately 4.4% in the ten largest. The CDR3 is 15 amino acids. The germline gives CDR1 LGHNT, CDR2 FRNRAP. Trimming took 1 base from V and 3 from J; bases not matched to a gene: 3. This clone was detected ten times or more. Its specificity is not known. The TCR was taken from a woman aged 45-65 years in good health, CMV-negative, and a related stem cell transplant donor. The material sequenced was PBMCs. The rearrangement uses TRBV12-5 and TRBJ1-1; 9 bases are shared with TRBD1. The CDR3 nucleotides read TGTGCTAGTGGTTTGGGCGGACAGGGGTACACTGAAGCTTTCTTT. This codes for CASGLGGQGYTEAFF. The full variable domain, completed using reference TRBV12-5 and TRBJ1-1, is DARVTQTPRHKVTEMGQEVTMRCQPILGHNTVFWYRQTMMQGLELLAYFRNRAPLDDSGMPKDRFSAEMPDATLATLKIQPSEPRDSAVYFCASGLGGQGYTEAFFGQGTRLTVV.